This T cell receptor beta chain was sequenced during a study of T cell repertoires in cytomegalovirus infection. Study at large: TCR beta signatures that were public indicated CMV infection and matching HLA type. Overall study results and limits: The ex vivo response was dominated by HLA-C-restricted CMV-specific TCR beta clonotypes.

TCRdb re-derived calls from the reads in MiXCR, one entry per CDR3 protein. Of 250,000 or so distinct CDR3 sequences detected, over 15% appear once; the ten largest clones hold around half. To note about this clonotype: The antigen is not known.

This CDR3 is built from 13 residues. The germline V gene has CDR1 SNHLY and CDR2 FYNNEI. V was trimmed by 6 bases and J by 0 bases, leaving 6 bases between them. V gene TRBV2 combines with J gene TRBJ1-3; no clear D. This TCR was sampled from a human donor in good health (CMV status not recorded). Some clones in this sample may be carry-over from other donors' samples. The sequencing input was CD8+ T cells from PBMCs. The CDR3 DNA follows: TGTGCCAGCAGGGATTCCTCTGGAAACACCATATATTTT. Translating it yields CASRDSSGNTIYF.